This entry features one T cell receptor beta chain sequence. The sample originates from a study of Ad26.COV2.S vaccination and SARS-CoV-2 variants. Generated by immunoSEQ multiplex PCR, the TCRdb table keeps only in-frame clones and is missing some. This table has roughly 400,000 clones, around nine tenths appearing once. The treatment here: over 15 received Ad26.COV2.S at low or high dose, single or two shots; 5 received placebo; per-sample allocation not given. Samples came from day 63 after the first vaccine or placebo injection. The specimen comprised peripheral blood, sampled in a trial of Ad26.COV2.S vaccine versus placebo. The source is a person aged 18-65 years who received the Ad26.COV2.S COVID-19 vaccine or a placebo.

The CDR3 DNA sequence: TGTGCCAGCAGTTTATGGGTGAGGACAGGCCTCTTACCCATTTACTACGAGCAGTACTTC. It codes for CASSLWVRTGLLPIYYEQYF. This sequence joins TRBV28 and TRBJ2-7; 7 bases match TRBD1. The CDR3 loop spans 20 amino acids. The J segment lost 3 bases and the V segment lost 0 bases, leaving 20 bases of the junction unmatched. The germline CDR1 and CDR2 sequences are MDHEN and SYDVKM.